This paragraph covers one TCR beta chain sequence. Its antigen remains unknown. The data are from a study of cytomegalovirus exposure and HLA in healthy donors. In the PCR, 60 Vbeta and 13 Jbeta primers were used. The data were produced by immunoSEQ multiplex PCR, yet TCRdb's version contains in-frame clones alone and is incomplete. The sample lists over 130,000 clones, about four fifths occurring once. Findings and caveats of the study: Researchers reported in a later analysis that a missense DCLRE1C variant was tied to TCR beta V- and J-gene trimming.

Sequencing input: PBMCs. The receptor was isolated from a human donor in good health.

The CDR3 region has the DNA TGCGCCAGCAGCCCCCAACCAGGGAACTACAATGAGCAGTTCTTC. Translation gives CASSPQPGNYNEQFF. The V call is TRBV4-3, the J call TRBJ2-1, with a possible D match to TRBD1 (5 bases). Germline assignment: CDR1 LGHNA and CDR2 YSLEER. The ends were cut back, 4 bases at V and 3 bases at J, with 13 bases in the middle. The CDR3 sequence is 15 residues long.